This TCR beta chain was identified during a study of cytomegalovirus exposure and HLA in healthy donors. Use of 60 Vbeta and 13 Jbeta primers characterized the PCR. Repertoires were generated with immunoSEQ multiplex PCR, while TCRdb's copy carries only in-frame clones and drops some. The sample includes roughly 140,000 clones. The CDR3 covers 14 residues. Germline assignment: CDR1 LGHNA and CDR2 YNFKEQ. Trimming removed 4 bases from V and 1 base from J; junction bases left unmatched: 2. For this clone: Its antigen is not known.

The study, taken as a whole, reports: In a later analysis, across HLA loci, associated TCR counts were highest for DRB1, lowest for HLA-C. No immune exposure information besides CMV serostatus was available. The study reported that TCR beta sequences accurately predicted HLA-A and HLA-B alleles in most subjects.

When sampled, the donors appeared nominally healthy, though they likely had unrecorded immune exposures. The receptor's source is a man aged 35 to 55 in good health and CMV-seronegative. Sequenced material: PBMCs. The V and J genes are TRBV4-2 and TRBJ2-3; TRBD2 agrees at 7 bases. CDR3: CASSPGGGTDTQYF. In DNA, the CDR3 is TGTGCCAGCAGCCCGGGGGGTGGCACAGATACGCAGTATTTT.